These 23 T cell receptor beta chains came from one sample sequenced in a study of Ad26.COV2.S vaccination and SARS-CoV-2 variants. Treatment noted: 19 received Ad26.COV2.S at low or high dose, single or two shots; roughly 5 received placebo; per-sample allocation not given. The samples date from day 63 after the first vaccine or placebo injection. Libraries were prepared by immunoSEQ multiplex PCR; TCRdb keeps only in-frame clonotypes and omits some of them. The sample records 410,000 or so clones, approximately 92% being singletons. The sample consisted of peripheral blood, taken in a trial of Ad26.COV2.S vaccine versus placebo. The source is a person between 18 and 65 years old who received the Ad26.COV2.S COVID-19 vaccine or a placebo.

This chain links TRBV11-2 with TRBJ2-7; D perhaps matches TRBD2 (5 bases). The CDR3 is 19 amino acids. Germline CDR1 SGHAT, CDR2 FQNNGV. V lost 0 bases and J lost 7, with 28 bases in between. The CDR3 protein is CASSLDGQRNPWKLEEQYF. Here the CDR3 DNA reads TGTGCCAGCAGCTTAGACGGCCAGCGGAACCCCTGGAAGTTGGAGGAGCAGTACTTC. The full variable domain, completed using reference TRBV11-2 and TRBJ2-7, is EAGVAQSPRYKIIEKRQSVAFWCNPISGHATLYWYQQILGQGPKLLIQFQNNGVVDDSQLPKDRFSAERLKGVDSTLKIQPAKLEDSAVYLCASSLDGQRNPWKLEEQYFGPGTRLTVT.

This clone was observed at least ten times. In the same sample, other DNA sequences code for this CDR3. The rearrangement joins TRBV28 to TRBJ1-5; 10 positions match TRBD1. The CDR3 covers 15 residues. Unmatched junction bases numbered 3, after V lost 5 bases and J lost 2 bases. Germline values: CDR1 MDHEN, CDR2 SYDVKM. DNA for the CDR3: TGTGCCAGCAGTCTAGGACAGGGGGGCAATCAGCCCCAGCATTTT. This translates into CASSLGQGGNQPQHF. Looking up the rest from reference TRBV28 and TRBJ1-5 gives the full variable domain: DVKVTQSSRYLVKRTGEKVFLECVQDMDHENMFWYRQDPGLGLRLIYFSYDVKMKEKGDIPEGYSVSREKKERFSLILESASTNQTSMYLCASSLGQGGNQPQHFGDGTRLSIL.

The CDR3 is CASSGRIIYNEQFF. The CDR3 region has the DNA TGTGCCAGTAGTGGCAGAATTATCTACAATGAGCAGTTCTTC. The chain employs TRBV19 and TRBJ2-1; D not resolved. There are 14 residues in the CDR3. The ends were cut back, 5 bases at V and 3 bases at J, with 11 bases in the middle. Per the germline V gene, CDR1 is LNHDA and CDR2 is SQIVND (reference sequence).

The chain has TRBV3-1 (or the pseudogene TRBV3-2) and TRBJ2-7; D remains ambiguous. Germline-derived CDR1 and CDR2 are LGHDT and YNNKEL (reference sequence). Trimming stripped 6 bases from V and 0 bases from J, with 15 bases between. This CDR3 contains 15 residues. Written as DNA, the CDR3 is TGTGCCAGCAGTCCATCCCCCCATTCCTCCTACGAGCAGTACTTC. This codes for CASSPSPHSSYEQYF.

V gene TRBV4-1 combines with J gene TRBJ1-2, with 9 bases aligning to TRBD1. J was trimmed by 4 bases and V by 4 bases; bases with no gene match: 10. The CDR3 is made up of 16 amino acids. Germline CDR1 MGHRA, CDR2 YSYEKL. The CDR3 loop is CASSRTGTGFGYGYTF. The CDR3 nucleotides read TGCGCCAGCAGCCGAACCGGGACAGGGTTCGGCTATGGCTACACCTTC.

In this sample, this clone turned up once. This chain connects TRBV28 to TRBJ1-2, with 11 bases matching TRBD1. The CDR3 runs to 13 residues. Germline V gene data show CDR1 as MDHEN and CDR2 as SYDVKM. V lost 5 bases, J lost 8 bases, and 4 bases stayed unmatched. CDR3 coding DNA: TGTGCCAGCAGTCCCGGGACAGGGGGGGGCTACACCTTC. This gives the protein CASSPGTGGGYTF.

The V gene is TRBV30, the J gene TRBJ2-3; 9 bases agree with TRBD2. In germline, CDR1 is GTSNPN, CDR2 SVGIG (reference sequence). This CDR3 has 15 amino acids. J was trimmed by 4 bases and V by 0 bases; bases with no gene match: 5. The CDR3 DNA is TGTGCCTGGAGTGTACCAGCGGGAGGCCCAGATACGCAGTATTTT. Encoded protein: CAWSVPAGGPDTQYF.

The V call is TRBV30, the J call TRBJ1-1; D gene unclear. Trimming shortened V by 1 base and J by 4 bases, and 13 bases separated the two germline ends. Germline CDR1 is GTSNPN and CDR2 is SVGIG (reference sequence). The length of the CDR3 is 14 residues. CDR3 amino acids: CAWSAGSWGTEAFF. CDR3 DNA: TGTGCCTGGAGTGCGGGGTCTTGGGGCACTGAAGCTTTCTTT.

The J gene is TRBJ1-3, the V gene TRBV5-4; tentative D call: TRBD1 (6 bases). The CDR3 runs to 15 residues. Germline V gene lookup returns CDR1 SGHNT and CDR2 YYREEE (reference sequence). V dropped 4 bases and J dropped 0 bases, with 11 bases sitting between them. As DNA, the CDR3 is TGTGCCAGCAGCGCTGCAGGGGCCTCTGGAAACACCATATATTTT. Translation: CASSAAGASGNTIYF.

The V gene is TRBV29-1, the J gene TRBJ2-5, with 12 bases aligning to TRBD2. The ends lost 3 bases at V and 5 bases at J; junction bases unmatched: 16. Germline V gene lookup returns CDR1 SQVTM and CDR2 ANQGSEA. The CDR3 covers 18 residues. In DNA, the CDR3 is TGCAGCGTTGACGGGACTAGCGGGCTCGACGGGGGTTGGGAGACCCAGTACTTC. Its protein is CSVDGTSGLDGGWETQYF.

The chain uses TRBV7-9 and TRBJ2-3; unclear D gene. With 7 bases removed from V and 3 bases from J, the gap between germline ends came to 8 bases. The CDR3 runs to 12 residues. CDR1 is SEHNR and CDR2 is FQNEAQ in the germline V gene (reference sequence). CDR3 nucleotides: TGTGCCAGCACCCAGGAAACAGATACGCAGTATTTT. This translates into CASTQETDTQYF. The complete variable domain, with remaining parts taken from reference TRBV7-9 and TRBJ2-3, reads DTGVSQNPRHKITKRGQNVTFRCDPISEHNRLYWYRQTLGQGPEFLTYFQNEAQLEKSRLLSDRFSAERPKGSFSTLEIQRTEQGDSAMYLCASTQETDTQYFGPGTRLTVL.

The rearrangement links TRBV6-5 to TRBJ2-5; D gene uncertain. V was cut by 2 bases and J by 0 bases, with 4 bases left in between. Per germline, CDR1 MNHEY and CDR2 SVGAGI. The CDR3 extends over 13 amino acids. The CDR3 bases are TGTGCCAGCAGTTACACGTACCAAGAGACCCAGTACTTC. It encodes CASSYTYQETQYF.

This chain connects TRBV5-1 to TRBJ2-7; 7 nucleotides line up with TRBD1. V lost 4 bases to trimming and J lost 4 bases; unmatched junction nucleotides: 23. CDR1 and CDR2 from the germline V gene are SGHRS and YFSETQ. The CDR3 sequence is 19 residues long. CDR3 residues: CASSETGTVSPAPRYEQYF. The CDR3 nucleotides are TGCGCCAGCAGCGAGACCGGGACAGTGTCCCCAGCCCCACGTTACGAGCAGTACTTC.

The rearrangement links TRBV4-3 to TRBJ2-2; TRBD2 aligns across 8 bases. Germline CDR1 and CDR2: LGHNA and YSLEER. The CDR3 totals 18 residues. Losses at the gene ends were 1 base for V and 4 bases for J; bases not matched to a gene: 11. Here the CDR3 reads CASSQGPGREGRTGELFF. CDR3 sequence (DNA): TGCGCCAGCAGCCAAGGTCCGGGACGGGAGGGCCGCACCGGGGAGCTGTTTTTT.

The chain employs TRBV19 and TRBJ2-2, with 13 bases that match TRBD2. Germline-derived CDR1 and CDR2 are LNHDA and SQIVND (reference sequence). The V and J ends lost 3 bases and 4 bases, in that order; junction bases with no gene match: 5. The CDR3 loop spans 17 amino acids. CDR3 in DNA: TGTGCCAGTAGTATTTTGGGACTAGCGGGATCCACCGGGGAGCTGTTTTTT. The encoded protein is CASSILGLAGSTGELFF.

CDR3 in amino acids: CASSFAGRETQYF. In nucleotides, the CDR3 is TGTGCCAGCAGCTTTGCAGGGAGGGAGACCCAGTACTTC. The rearrangement joins TRBV7-2 to TRBJ2-5, with D perhaps TRBD2 (6 bases). In germline, CDR1 is SGHTA, CDR2 FQGNSA. Trimming cost V 3 bases and J 5 bases, with 10 bases left between them. This CDR3 comprises 13 residues.

V and J are TRBV10-3 and TRBJ2-1, with TRBD2 as a possible D gene (6 bases). CDR1 and CDR2 from the germline V gene are ENHRY and SYGVKD. The CDR3 is 14 amino acids. The ends were cut back, 6 bases at V and 7 bases at J, with 16 bases in the middle. The CDR3 bases are TGTGCCATCAGGTCCGGGGGTGGGACGAATGAGCAGTTCTTC. The encoded protein is CAIRSGGGTNEQFF.

The rearrangement links TRBV3-1 (or the pseudogene TRBV3-2) to TRBJ2-3, with 13 bases matching TRBD2. J was trimmed by 0 bases and V by 0 bases; bases with no gene match: 3. The CDR3 totals 18 residues. CDR1 is LGHDT and CDR2 is YNNKEL in the germline V gene (reference sequence). The CDR3 region has the DNA TGTGCCAGCAGCCAAGATCGGACTAGCGGGAGTAGCACAGATACGCAGTATTTT. This encodes CASSQDRTSGSSTDTQYF.

The V and J genes are TRBV3-1 (or the pseudogene TRBV3-2) and TRBJ1-6; D gene unclear. Germline loops: CDR1 LGHDT, CDR2 YNNKEL (reference sequence). V lost 0 bases to trimming and J lost 9 bases, with 12 bases between them. The CDR3 runs 15 residues. The CDR3 is CASSQDSGSPSPLHF. The CDR3 DNA reads as TGTGCCAGCAGCCAAGATTCCGGGTCCCCTTCACCCCTCCACTTT.

This rearrangement joins TRBV9 to TRBJ2-3; D uncertain. This CDR3 has 15 residues. The germline CDR1 and CDR2 sequences are SGDLS and YYNGEE. Deletions cut 0 bases from V and 1 base from J, with 9 bases between. CDR3 in amino acids: CASSVVDSRTDTQYF. The DNA for the CDR3 is TGTGCCAGCAGCGTAGTTGACTCCCGCACAGATACGCAGTATTTT.

V is TRBV6-2 or TRBV6-3 and J is TRBJ1-2, with 7 bases identical to TRBD1. CDR3 length: 16 amino acids. V lost 2 bases and J lost 4; bases outside the gene matches: 10. Germline V gene data show CDR1 as MNHEY and CDR2 as SVGEGT. CDR3 sequence: CASSYLRRDRLYGYTF. The CDR3, as DNA: TGTGCCAGCAGTTACCTGCGCCGGGACAGACTCTATGGCTACACCTTC.

The chain is built from TRBV9 and TRBJ1-5; 11 bases map to TRBD1. The CDR3 totals 14 residues. Germline loops: CDR1 SGDLS, CDR2 YYNGEE. J was trimmed by 7 bases and V by 3 bases; bases with no gene match: 3. The CDR3 region has the DNA TGTGCCAGCAGCGAAGGGACAGGGGGACAGCCCCAGCATTTT. Translation gives CASSEGTGGQPQHF. The whole variable domain, filled in from reference TRBV9 and TRBJ1-5, reads DSGVTQTPKHLITATGQRVTLRCSPRSGDLSVYWYQQSLDQGLQFLIQYYNGEERAKGNILERFSAQQFPDLHSELNLSSLELGDSALYFCASSEGTGGQPQHFGDGTRLSIL.

This sequence joins TRBV3-1 (or the pseudogene TRBV3-2) and TRBJ2-1; D may be TRBD1 (5 bases). The CDR3 is 15 residues long. V gave up 0 bases and J gave up 9 bases, with 15 bases separating them. Germline V gene lookup returns CDR1 LGHDT and CDR2 YNNKEL (reference sequence). In DNA, the CDR3 is TGTGCCAGCAGCCAAGAGGTTCAAAGGGGCGTTGAGCAGTTCTTC. Translation gives CASSQEVQRGVEQFF.